This entry features one T cell receptor (beta chain) sequence. This clonotype was recorded at least ten times. Its antigen specificity is not known. No base-level quality is on record; no much larger clone is a single base apart. CDR1 SQVTM and CDR2 ANQGSEA were looked up in the germline V gene. The CDR3 covers 12 residues, taking in both the cysteine and the phenylalanine. Only CDR3 DNA remains: 36 bases, in frame from the first base. Trimming costs V 6 bases and J 10 bases, and their ends lie 16 bases apart. The receptor library was made with RT-PCR. Sequencing relied on an Illumina HiSeq 2500. TCRdb reprocessed the public reads (quality trimming at Q25 with fastp, clone calling with MiXCR) and kept in-frame beta chains. Merged by CDR3 protein, the rows form single entries marked with the most common genes and DNA. Here the sample has 150,000 to 200,000 distinct CDR3 sequences; 9.5% to 15% occur a single time. The ten biggest clones cover 29% of the sample.

This sample stems from a study of response to subunit inactivated influenza vaccine (dated by TCRdb to 2016 to 2019). For context, the study as a whole: To follow how T cells responded to a trivalent subunit inactivated influenza vaccine, the researchers relied on deep quantitative profiling of the T cell receptor repertoire. Overall results and qualifications from the work: It was suggested by the authors that each seasonal influenza vaccination may recruit only a limited number of new T cells.

These data were likewise used in another study, on T cells expressing NK-cell markers. The second study reports: TCR beta cDNA libraries were prepared using 5'RACE template switching, which introduced a universal primer site and unique molecular identifiers. In sorted CD3+CD56+NKG2C+, CD3+CD56+NKG2C- and CD3+CD56-NKG2C+ T-cell subsets from several donors, TCR beta-chain repertoires were profiled. Seven of the eight sequenced donors were HCMV-seropositive and one was HCMV-seronegative. In several experiments an anti-gammadeltaTCR antibody was added to restrict sorting to alphabetaTCR-expressing T cells. In six donors, the dominant CD3+CD56+NKG2C+ clonotypes were among the top 10 CD8+ clonotypes and accounted for roughly 1.0-8% of CD8+ T cells. Those dominant clonotypes were again the most abundant among CD3+CD56-NKG2C+ cells in a few donors, at about 28.3-60.1%. Whether the expanded NKG2C-expressing T cell clones were specific for HCMV antigens was left unclear. Randomly selected healthy volunteers, three men and five women, were used as the eight sequenced donors. HCMV-specific IgG was detected in serum with a commercial ELISA kit to determine HCMV serostatus. Peripheral blood mononuclear cells were isolated from blood by Ficoll density gradient centrifugation. Magnetic immunoseparation with Miltenyi isolation kits was used to isolate CD4+ and CD8+ T cells from PBMC. cDNA synthesis was primed from the TCR beta constant segment, followed by two successive PCR amplification steps. The libraries were sequenced on Illumina HiSeq 2000/2500, MiSeq or NextSeq, producing 2 x 150 bp reads. Reads were demultiplexed and grouped by UMI with MIGEC, and clonotypes were assembled and quantified with MiTCR. To exclude erroneous sequences, only TCR cDNA sequences supported by at least two reads were retained. The tcR package was used for downstream repertoire analysis, and clonotypes were matched across fractions by CDR3 nucleotide sequence plus V segment. VDJmatch was used to annotate antigen specificity against VDJdb, with one amino acid substitution in CDR3 allowed.

The clonotype comes from a man aged 50 to 60 who received an inactivated influenza vaccine. Donor details come from another sample of the same person, matched by shared clones. The chain joins TRBV29-1 to TRBJ2-1; the D region may be TRBD1 or TRBD2, each matching 5 bases equally. Sequencing was performed on CD8+ T cells sorted from PBMCs, taken approximately 12 days after vaccination. This receptor carries the CDR3 CSVRVRGQEQFF. The nucleotide sequence is TGCAGCGTCCGCGTGAGGGGCCAGGAGCAGTTCTTC.